This paragraph covers one TCR beta chain sequence. These data belong to a study of control samples from healthy donors and cancer patients. Some clones are missing from TCRdb's copy, which holds only in-frame ones; the method was immunoSEQ multiplex PCR. The table includes some 130,000 clones, 92% detected once. Sequenced: blood. The TCR sequence derives from a woman aged 50 to 60 in good health.

CDR3 loop: CASSPAVMNTEAFF. The CDR3 nucleotides are TGTGCCAGCTCACCGGCCGTGATGAACACTGAAGCTTTCTTT. The rearrangement links TRBV18 to TRBJ1-1; D gene unclear. The CDR3 contains 14 residues. Germline V lookup: CDR1 KGHSH, CDR2 LQKENI. Trimming removed 3 bases from V and 0 bases from J, with 8 bases in between.